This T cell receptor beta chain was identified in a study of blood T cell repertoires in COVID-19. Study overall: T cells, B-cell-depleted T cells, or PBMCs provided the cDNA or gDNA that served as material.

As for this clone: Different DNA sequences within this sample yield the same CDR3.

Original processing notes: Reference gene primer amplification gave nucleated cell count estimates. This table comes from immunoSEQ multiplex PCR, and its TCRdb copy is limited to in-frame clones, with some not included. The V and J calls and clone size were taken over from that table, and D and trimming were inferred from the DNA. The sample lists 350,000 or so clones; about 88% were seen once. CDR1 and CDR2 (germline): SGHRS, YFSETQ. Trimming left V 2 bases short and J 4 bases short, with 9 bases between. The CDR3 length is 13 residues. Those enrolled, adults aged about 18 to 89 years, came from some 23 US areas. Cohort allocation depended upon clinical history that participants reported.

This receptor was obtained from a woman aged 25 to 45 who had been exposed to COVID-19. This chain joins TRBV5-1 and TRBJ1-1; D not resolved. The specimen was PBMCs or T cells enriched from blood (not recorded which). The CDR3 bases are TGCGCCAGCAGCTTCCGGGTTAGCACTGAAGCTTTCTTT. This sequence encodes CASSFRVSTEAFF.